These 8 T cell receptor beta chains originate from one sample sequenced in a study of T cells in Graves' hyperthyroidism and ophthalmopathy. Authors of the study amplified TCR beta CDR3 regions from RNA transcripts. The HTBI primer set was used in a first-round RT-PCR of the TCR CDR3. MiXCR, applied by TCRdb to the multiplex PCR reads, yields one record per CDR3 protein. The data show about 130,000 distinct CDR3 sequences, approximately 20% seen once. Sequencing was performed on blood. The receptors come from a woman in her fifties or sixties with Graves' hyperthyroidism that later progressed to Graves' ophthalmopathy.

The rearrangement uses TRBV7-2 and TRBJ1-1, with 8 nucleotides matching TRBD1. The CDR3 covers 12 residues. Germline-derived CDR1 and CDR2 are SGHTA and FQGNSA. Trimming cost V 3 bases and J 11 bases; bases outside gene matches: 5. The CDR3 spells CASSLGRGLAFF. The CDR3 DNA is TGTGCCAGCAGCTTGGGCAGGGGGCTGGCTTTCTTT.

The sample holds many counts of this clonotype. The chain couples TRBV5-8 to TRBJ2-7; perhaps TRBD2 as D (5 bases). The CDR3 has 14 amino acids. V was pared by 0 bases and J by 2 bases, with 9 bases between. Germline CDR1 and CDR2: SGHTS and YDEGEE. The CDR3 DNA follows: TGTGCCAGCAGCTTGGGTGGAGGCACCTACGAGCAGTACTTC. Translation: CASSLGGGTYEQYF.

The chain carries TRBV6-2 or TRBV6-3 and TRBJ2-5; D gene uncertain. Per germline, CDR1 MNHEY and CDR2 SVGEGT. This CDR3 is 13 amino acids long. Trimming removed 7 bases from V and 5 bases from J, with 14 bases in between. The DNA for the CDR3 is TGTGCCAGCAATCGTTTCCTGGGGGAGACCCAGTACTTC. Translating gives CASNRFLGETQYF.

This chain's CDR3 is CAISDTGNTGELFF. The CDR3 nucleotides read TGTGCCATCAGTGACACAGGGAACACCGGGGAGCTGTTTTTT. The J gene is TRBJ2-2, the V gene TRBV10-3, with TRBD1 as a possible D gene (5 bases). The CDR3 loop spans 14 amino acids. The V gene's germline CDR1 is ENHRY and CDR2 SYGVKD. V was clipped by 3 bases and J by 1 base, with 6 bases between them.

The chain has TRBV28 and TRBJ2-5, with 9 bases matching TRBD2. Trimming took 5 bases from V and 3 from J; bases not matched to a gene: 10. Per the germline V gene, CDR1 is MDHEN and CDR2 is SYDVKM. This CDR3 is built from 16 residues. CDR3 DNA: TGTGCCAGCAGTACACCCGTAGCGGGAGAGGAAGAGACCCAGTACTTC. It encodes CASSTPVAGEEETQYF.

J is TRBJ1-5 and V is TRBV20-1; TRBD1 matches at 7 bases. Trimming removed 3 bases from V and 5 bases from J; junction bases left unmatched: 7. This CDR3 contains 14 residues. The germline V gene has CDR1 DFQATT and CDR2 SNEGSKA (reference sequence). Here the CDR3 DNA reads TGCAGTGCTAGGAACGACAGGGAACATCAGCCCCAGCATTTT. Its translation: CSARNDREHQPQHF.

The chain links TRBV28 to TRBJ2-7, with TRBD1 matching over 8 bases. The CDR3 spans 15 residues. Trimming at V came to 4 bases and at J to 3 bases, leaving 8 bases not matched to a gene. CDR1 MDHEN and CDR2 SYDVKM come from the germline V gene. The CDR3 region is CASSSRTGMVYEQYF. The CDR3 DNA follows: TGTGCCAGCAGTTCCCGGACAGGGATGGTCTACGAGCAGTACTTC.

This clonotype has more than one count but fewer than ten. V is TRBV24-1 and J is TRBJ2-3, with D perhaps TRBD2 (6 bases). Germline V gene lookup returns CDR1 KGHDR and CDR2 SFDVKD. This CDR3 comprises 14 residues. Trimming cost V 2 bases and J 6 bases, with 11 bases left between them. The CDR3 region is CATSDSRTMDTQYF. In DNA, the CDR3 is TGTGCCACCAGTGATTCTCGGACTATGGATACGCAGTATTTT.